What follows are 32 T cell receptor beta chains derived from one specimen sequenced in a study of T-cell reconstitution after alpha-beta-depleted transplantation in children. TCRbeta library preparation incorporated unique molecular identifiers. TCRdb analysed the PCR reads with MiXCR anew, one entry per CDR3 protein. The data hold 610,000 or so distinct CDR3 sequences, with 20% to 30% observed a single time. The sample here was PBMCs, taken before TCRalphabeta/CD19-depleted stem cell transplant. These receptors originate from a boy under three years old with Wiskott-Aldrich syndrome, due to receive a stem cell transplant.

Regarding this clonotype: A junction boundary mismatches the germline segment, possibly from a read error. The V call is TRBV28, the J call TRBJ2-5; perhaps TRBD1 as D (6 bases). Germline V gives CDR1 MDHEN, CDR2 SYDVKM. The CDR3 has 18 residues. For the CDR3, the DNA is TGTGCCAGCATTCCCCACACGCGACCGAAAGGGGGTGAAGAGACCCGGTACTTC. Residues: CASIPHTRPKGGEETRYF. The full variable domain, rest sourced from reference TRBV28 and TRBJ2-5, is DVKVTQSSRYLVKRTGEKVFLECVQDMDHENMFWYRQDPGLGLRLIYFSYDVKMKEKGDIPEGYSVSREKKERFSLILESASTNQTSMYLCASIPHTRPKGGEETRYFGPGTRLLVL.

CDR3 bases: TGCAGTGCTCATAGAAGGGATGGCTACACCTTC. Translated: CSAHRRDGYTF. The V call is TRBV20-1, the J call TRBJ1-2; D is uncertain. V shed 5 bases and J shed 6 bases, with 10 bases lying between them. Looked up from germline, CDR1 is DFQATT and CDR2 is SNEGSKA (reference sequence). This CDR3 has 11 amino acids.

This clonotype appeared a few times. The J gene is TRBJ2-1, the V gene TRBV12-3 or TRBV12-4; 11 nucleotides line up with TRBD2. The CDR3 spans 16 residues. Trimming took 3 bases from V and 8 from J; bases not matched to a gene: 9. CDR3 amino acids: CASSFNLLAGAHEQFF. The CDR3, as DNA: TGTGCCAGCAGTTTTAACCTACTAGCGGGAGCGCATGAGCAGTTCTTC.

The chain is built from TRBV28 and TRBJ2-4; 9 bases are shared with TRBD1. After removal of 6 bases from V and 2 bases from J, the junction contained 14 bases not matched to a gene. Germline values: CDR1 MDHEN, CDR2 SYDVKM. CDR3 length equals 18 residues. The CDR3 nucleotides are TGTGCCAGCAGGGTAACAGGGGGCGAGGGGTTGACCAAAAACATTCAGTACTTC. The encoded protein is CASRVTGGEGLTKNIQYF.

This clonotype showed up many times. The chain combines TRBV6-1 with TRBJ1-1; a weak D match, TRBD1 (5 bases). CDR1 and CDR2 from the germline V gene are MNHNS and SASEGT. The CDR3 runs to 13 residues. Trimming took off 2 bases at V and 6 bases at J, with 10 bases between the two ends. This CDR3 reads CASSESGWAEAFF. The CDR3 nucleotides read TGTGCCAGCAGTGAATCAGGGTGGGCTGAAGCTTTCTTT.

This clonotype was seen only a few times. CDR3 nucleotides: TGCGCCAGCAGCTTGTCGATAGGTGTCGGGAAGGTGGGTAACACTGAAGCTTTCTTT. Encoded protein: CASSLSIGVGKVGNTEAFF. The genes are TRBV5-1 and TRBJ1-1, with D unresolved. The V end lost 1 base, the J end lost 2 bases, and 24 bases lay between the germline ends. The length of the CDR3 is 19 residues. Germline CDR1 is SGHRS and CDR2 is YFSETQ.

The CDR3 nucleotides are TGTGCCAGCAGAGGACAGGGGGTTAATCAGCCCCAGCATTTT. Amino acids: CASRGQGVNQPQHF. The chain carries TRBV25-1 and TRBJ1-5; 10 nucleotides agree with TRBD1. This CDR3 contains 14 residues. V was pared by 6 bases and J by 4 bases, with 3 bases of the junction left unmatched. Germline CDR1 reads MGHDK; CDR2 reads SYGVNS.

J is TRBJ2-2 and V is TRBV5-1; no reliable D call. Germline-derived CDR1 and CDR2 are SGHRS and YFSETQ. Trimming removed 0 bases from V and 6 bases from J, with 9 bases in between. The CDR3 totals 14 residues. The CDR3 bases are TGCGCCAGCAGCTTGGAAGCTGGGGCCGGGGAGCTGTTTTTT. Amino acids: CASSLEAGAGELFF.

The chain recombines TRBV20-1 with TRBJ2-5; TRBD1 might be the D (6 bases). CDR1 and CDR2 from the germline V gene are DFQATT and SNEGSKA (reference sequence). The CDR3 sequence is 14 residues long. The ends were cut back, 3 bases at V and 4 bases at J, with 15 bases in the middle. The CDR3 reads CSARVTGRGETQYF. DNA of the CDR3: TGCAGTGCTAGGGTCACGGGCAGGGGAGAGACCCAGTACTTC.

This clonotype was counted a few times. CDR3 region: CASSLKAEYEQYF. The CDR3 DNA reads as TGCGCCAGCAGCTTGAAGGCCGAATACGAGCAGTACTTC. The V and J genes are TRBV5-1 and TRBJ2-7; D unresolved. Per germline, CDR1 SGHRS and CDR2 YFSETQ. This CDR3 is built from 13 residues. V lost 1 base and J 4 bases, leaving 9 bases between the germline ends.

This clonotype was observed a few times. The V call is TRBV28, the J call TRBJ2-3; D remains unclear. This CDR3 region has 14 residues. The V and J ends lost 5 bases and 8 bases respectively, with 17 bases between them. Looked up from germline, CDR1 is MDHEN and CDR2 is SYDVKM. CDR3 residues: CASSPALTRATQYF. Here the CDR3 DNA reads TGTGCCAGCAGTCCCGCCTTGACCCGAGCTACGCAGTATTTT.

For this clonotype: A much larger clone sits a single nucleotide away, making a read error possible. CDR3 residues: CSARQISGNTIYF. The CDR3 DNA is TGCAGTGCTAGACAGATCTCTGGAAACACCATATATTTT. The chain uses TRBV20-1 and TRBJ1-3, with D unresolved. CDR3 length: 13 residues. V was pared by 2 bases and J by 0 bases, with 5 bases between. The germline V gene has CDR1 DFQATT and CDR2 SNEGSKA (reference sequence).

The sample holds many counts of this clonotype. The J gene is TRBJ2-7, the V gene TRBV3-1, with unresolved D. CDR1 and CDR2 from the germline V gene are LGHDT and YNNKEL (reference sequence). The CDR3 runs to 11 residues. V lost 2 bases, J lost 1 base, and 0 bases lay in between. The CDR3 sequence: CASSQSYEQYF. CDR3 DNA sequence: TGTGCCAGCAGCCAATCCTACGAGCAGTACTTC.

The chain is built from TRBV20-1 and TRBJ2-1; 13 bases are shared with TRBD2. J gave up 0 bases and V 5 bases, and 4 bases lay outside the gene matches. This CDR3 is built from 16 residues. Germline loops: CDR1 DFQATT, CDR2 SNEGSKA (reference sequence). CDR3 bases: TGCAGTGCTTGGACTAGCGGGAGAGTCTCCTACAATGAGCAGTTCTTC. The encoded protein is CSAWTSGRVSYNEQFF.

This clonotype was recorded a few times. The chain carries TRBV6-1 and TRBJ1-2, with TRBD1 matching over 8 bases. The CDR3 is 13 residues long. Germline V gene lookup returns CDR1 MNHNS and CDR2 SASEGT. V was clipped by 7 bases and J by 4 bases; unmatched bases: 5. CDR3 residues: CASTGGPVYGYTF. The CDR3 DNA reads as TGTGCCAGCACAGGGGGCCCTGTCTATGGCTACACCTTC.

The chain uses TRBV5-1 and TRBJ1-1; D might be TRBD1 (6 bases). Trimming took off 6 bases at V and 4 bases at J, with 16 bases between the two ends. Germline V gene sequence: CDR1 SGHRS, CDR2 YFSETQ. The CDR3 covers 14 residues. The CDR3 is CASTHDRLGTEAFF. In DNA, the CDR3 is TGCGCCAGCACCCACGACAGGTTAGGCACTGAAGCTTTCTTT.

The rearrangement uses TRBV29-1 and TRBJ2-5; D gene ambiguous. The CDR3 has 14 residues. Trimming took 5 bases from V and 4 from J, leaving 17 bases between them. CDR1 and CDR2 from the germline V gene are SQVTM and ANQGSEA. CDR3 region: CSVLLGGATETQYF. CDR3 bases: TGCAGCGTTCTGCTCGGCGGTGCAACAGAGACCCAGTACTTC.

The chain carries TRBV29-1 and TRBJ1-1, with D unresolved. Germline CDR1 SQVTM, CDR2 ANQGSEA. The length of the CDR3 is 11 residues. V was pared by 5 bases and J by 1 base, with 5 bases between. CDR3 in amino acids: CSVYKNTEAFF. The CDR3 DNA follows: TGCAGCGTTTATAAGAACACTGAAGCTTTCTTT.

The chain uses TRBV10-2 and TRBJ2-3; TRBD1 aligns across 8 bases. V trimming: 7 bases; J trimming: 1 base; junction bases outside the gene matches: 7. Per germline, CDR1 WSHSY and CDR2 SAAADI. The CDR3 has 15 amino acids. In nucleotides, the CDR3 is TGCGCCAGCAAGTCTGGACAGGGTGGCACAGATACGCAGTATTTT. The encoded protein is CASKSGQGGTDTQYF.

This clonotype was observed a few times. The chain recombines TRBV29-1 with TRBJ1-2; D is uncertain. The CDR3 has 15 residues. Germline V lookup: CDR1 SQVTM, CDR2 ANQGSEA. The ends were cut back, 0 bases at V and 4 bases at J, with 15 bases in the middle. Here the CDR3 DNA reads TGCAGCGTTGAAGATCACCCAGAAAAATTCTATGGCTACACCTTC. Protein product: CSVEDHPEKFYGYTF.

The rearrangement links TRBV27 to TRBJ2-7; a possible D gene is TRBD1 (6 bases). The CDR3 has 16 residues. The V gene lost 3 bases and the J gene lost 3 bases, with 18 bases spanning the gap. Germline V lookup: CDR1 MNHEY, CDR2 SMNVEV (reference sequence). The CDR3 sequence: CASSFPGAQGGYEQYF. The DNA of the CDR3 is TGTGCCAGCAGTTTTCCAGGGGCCCAAGGGGGCTACGAGCAGTACTTC.

The chain employs TRBV7-2 and TRBJ2-7; the match to TRBD2 covers 8 bases. The CDR3 runs 15 residues. In germline, CDR1 is SGHTA, CDR2 FQGNSA. The V segment lost 2 bases and the J segment 4 bases; nucleotides outside the gene matches: 7. CDR3 loop: CASSLSGSLKYEQYF. CDR3 coding DNA: TGTGCCAGCAGCTTAAGCGGGAGTCTGAAATACGAGCAGTACTTC.

This clonotype was counted a few times. The chain recombines TRBV7-8 with TRBJ2-7, with D unclear. The CDR3 has 15 residues. The V gene lost 1 base and the J gene lost 0 bases, with 10 bases spanning the gap. Germline-derived CDR1 and CDR2 are SGHVS and FQNEAQ. CDR3 region: CASSLESRLSYEQYF. The CDR3 nucleotides are TGTGCCAGCAGCTTAGAGAGCAGACTCTCCTACGAGCAGTACTTC.

This clonotype was counted only a few times. The chain links TRBV5-1 to TRBJ2-1; 10 bases are shared with TRBD1. The CDR3 covers 15 residues. The V gene's germline CDR1 is SGHRS and CDR2 YFSETQ. With 4 bases clipped from V and 7 bases from J, the junction kept 8 bases outside the gene matches. CDR3 nucleotide sequence: TGCGCCAGCAGCATGGGGGACAGGGGTTGGAATGAGCAGTTCTTC. Its translation is CASSMGDRGWNEQFF.

In this sample, this clonotype turned up a few times. The chain uses TRBV12-3 or TRBV12-4 and TRBJ2-1, with 15 bases identical to TRBD2. The CDR3 is made up of 17 amino acids. The J segment lost 6 bases and the V segment lost 5 bases, leaving 8 bases of the junction unmatched. The CDR3 is CASSPRTSGRARNEQFF. The CDR3 DNA is TGTGCCAGCAGTCCGCGGACTAGCGGGAGGGCCCGCAATGAGCAGTTCTTC.

In its sample, this clonotype was seen a few times. The chain has TRBV5-1 and TRBJ2-1, with 9 bases aligning to TRBD2. The length of the CDR3 is 16 residues. J gave up 3 bases and V 4 bases, and 8 bases lay outside the gene matches. The germline V gene has CDR1 SGHRS and CDR2 YFSETQ. The CDR3 region is CASSLVAGEGYNEQFF. As DNA, the CDR3 is TGCGCCAGCAGCCTCGTAGCGGGAGAAGGCTACAATGAGCAGTTCTTC. Full variable domain (rest looked up from reference TRBV5-1 and TRBJ2-1): KAGVTQTPRYLIKTRGQQVTLSCSPISGHRSVSWYQQTPGQGLQFLFEYFSETQRNKGNFPGRFSGRQFSNSRSEMNVSTLELGDSALYLCASSLVAGEGYNEQFFGPGTRLTVL.

There are a few counts of this clonotype. Germline and junction disagree at one end, which may indicate a read error. The chain has TRBV5-1 and TRBJ2-5; TRBD2 matches 7 bases. Germline-derived CDR1 and CDR2 are SGHRS and YFSETQ. This CDR3 is built from 14 residues. CDR3 coding DNA: TGTGCCAGCAGCTTGGTGGCGGGAGCTGAGACCCAGTACTTC. It yields the protein CASSLVAGAETQYF.

The rearrangement links TRBV19 to TRBJ2-2, with 10 bases identical to TRBD2. With V trimmed by 1 base and J by 5 bases, 10 bases remained unmatched. The germline V gene encodes CDR1 LNHDA and CDR2 SQIVND (reference sequence). The CDR3 is 18 residues long. The CDR3 region is CASSIGVLAGDVTGELFF. The CDR3 region has the DNA TGTGCCAGTAGTATAGGAGTCCTAGCGGGAGATGTAACCGGGGAGCTGTTTTTT.

This chain joins TRBV6-8 and TRBJ2-5, with D perhaps TRBD1 (5 bases). CDR3 length: 16 amino acids. Trimming shortened V by 2 bases and J by 4 bases, and 17 bases separated the two germline ends. Germline assignment: CDR1 MNHGY and CDR2 SAAAGT. This CDR3 reads CASSYHTGRPGETQYF. The DNA of the CDR3 is TGTGCCAGCAGTTACCACACAGGACGACCGGGAGAGACCCAGTACTTC.

On this clonotype itself: At one of its ends the junction is not consistent with the germline gene, which may arise from a read error. DNA of the CDR3: TGTGCCAGCAGCGAAGCGTGGGGGGGAGGCACTGAAGCTTTCTTT. Translation: CASSEAWGGGTEAFF. The chain uses TRBV6-1 and TRBJ1-1, with a weak D call TRBD1 (5 bases). CDR3 size: 15 residues. Germline CDR1 MNHNS, CDR2 SASEGT.

V gene TRBV6-1 combines with J gene TRBJ2-5; D gene ambiguous. The CDR3 is made up of 14 amino acids. Germline assignment: CDR1 MNHNS and CDR2 SASEGT. V lost 6 bases to trimming and J lost 1 base, with 12 bases between them. CDR3 amino acids: CASSPRAVQETQYF. The CDR3 nucleotides read TGTGCCAGCAGCCCCCGGGCAGTCCAAGAGACCCAGTACTTC.

The chain is built from TRBV20-1 and TRBJ2-2; TRBD2 matches at 9 bases. Trimming removed 0 bases from V and 0 bases from J; junction bases left unmatched: 5. The CDR3 covers 17 residues. Germline V lookup: CDR1 DFQATT, CDR2 SNEGSKA (reference sequence). The CDR3 region has the DNA TGCAGTGCTAGAGATTCTAGCGGGGCCGCGAACACCGGGGAGCTGTTTTTT. It specifies CSARDSSGAANTGELFF.